Below, 2 T cell receptor beta chains from the same sample are listed, as sequenced in a study of blood T cell repertoires in COVID-19. Measured with immunoSEQ multiplex PCR; TCRdb has only the in-frame clones, and not every one. The sample includes about 480,000 clones, roughly 90% of them seen just once. The specimen sequenced was PBMCs or T cells enriched from blood (not recorded which). These receptors were taken from a woman aged 40 to 50 who had recovered from COVID-19.

The rearrangement uses TRBV11-2 and TRBJ2-7, with D perhaps matching TRBD2 (6 bases). Germline CDR1 SGHAT, CDR2 FQNNGV. V shed 6 bases and J shed 1 base, with 16 bases lying between them. The CDR3 consists of 15 residues. The CDR3 region is CASRQAGSTSYEQYF. CDR3 nucleotides: TGTGCCAGCAGACAAGCGGGTTCGACATCCTACGAGCAGTACTTC.

The CDR3 nucleotides are TGTGCCAGCAGCCAGCGGGAGGAGACCCAGTACTTC. Protein: CASSQREETQYF. The V call is TRBV11-3, the J call TRBJ2-5, with 8 bases lining up with TRBD2. Germline CDR1 and CDR2: SGHNT and YENEEA. J gave up 5 bases and V 5 bases, and 1 base lay outside the gene matches. This CDR3 is 12 amino acids long.